The 19 T cell receptor beta chains below come from one sample, sequenced in a study of blood T cell repertoires in COVID-19. The method was immunoSEQ multiplex PCR; TCRdb's version includes in-frame clones alone and lacks a portion of them. The sample includes about 110,000 clones, about 85% seen only once; the top ten take 4.8%. Input material: peripheral blood. The origin of the receptors is a human donor in a cohort sampled during active COVID-19.

The V gene is TRBV3-1 (or the pseudogene TRBV3-2), the J gene TRBJ1-6; 8 positions agree with TRBD1. From germline, CDR1 is LGHDT and CDR2 YNNKEL (reference sequence). This CDR3 contains 14 residues. V shed 4 bases, J shed 11 bases, and the junction held 7 bases outside the gene matches. This CDR3 is CASSLDRGGTPLHF. CDR3 nucleotide sequence: TGTGCCAGCAGCCTCGACAGGGGTGGGACACCCCTCCACTTT.

This sequence joins TRBV27 and TRBJ2-4; 7 bases map to TRBD2. V trimming: 5 bases; J trimming: 2 bases; junction bases outside the gene matches: 3. This CDR3 region has 14 residues. The V gene's germline CDR1 is MNHEY and CDR2 SMNVEV (reference sequence). This CDR3 is CASSRSGTKNIQYF. The CDR3 coding sequence is TGTGCCAGCAGTCGGAGCGGGACCAAAAACATTCAGTACTTC.

This chain's CDR3 is CASFPSWGTSGSSADTQYF. In nucleotides, the CDR3 is TGTGCCAGCTTCCCGAGTTGGGGGACTAGCGGGAGCTCAGCAGATACGCAGTATTTT. The chain links TRBV18 to TRBJ2-3; 14 bases match TRBD2. The junction had 16 bases not matched to a gene; V was cut back by 7 bases and J by 4 bases. The CDR3 runs 19 residues. Germline CDR1 is KGHSH and CDR2 is LQKENI.

The chain links TRBV21-1 to TRBJ2-3; the table's D gene call, TRBD2, was not cross checked with the DNA. TRBV21-1 is shown as a pseudogene. The CDR3 covers 14 residues. This CDR3 is CAGPGRESTDTQYF. CDR3 in DNA: TGTGCCGGGCCCGGACGGGAAAGCACAGATACGCAGTATTTT.

The rearrangement links TRBV28 to TRBJ1-5; D is unclear. Germline values: CDR1 MDHEN, CDR2 SYDVKM. With 2 bases removed from V and 2 bases from J, the gap between germline ends came to 10 bases. The CDR3 covers 15 residues. The DNA of the CDR3 is TGTGCCAGCAGTTTAGTACTGAGGGGCAATCAGCCCCAGCATTTT. This gives the protein CASSLVLRGNQPQHF.

This chain joins TRBV4-1 and TRBJ2-3; the match to TRBD2 covers 8 bases. Trimming took 6 bases from V and 0 from J; bases not matched to a gene: 8. The CDR3 runs 16 residues. In germline, CDR1 is MGHRA, CDR2 YSYEKL. CDR3 DNA sequence: TGCGCCAGCAGACGAGTAGCGGGACTAAGCACAGATACGCAGTATTTT. Its translation is CASRRVAGLSTDTQYF.

The V gene is TRBV5-1, the J gene TRBJ1-2; D call uncertain. Per the germline V gene, CDR1 is SGHRS and CDR2 is YFSETQ. This CDR3 contains 13 residues. V gave up 6 bases and J gave up 2 bases, with 11 bases separating them. The CDR3 here is CASKDALNYGYTF. The DNA of the CDR3 is TGCGCCAGCAAGGATGCACTAAACTATGGCTACACCTTC. Full variable domain (rest looked up from reference TRBV5-1 and TRBJ1-2): KAGVTQTPRYLIKTRGQQVTLSCSPISGHRSVSWYQQTPGQGLQFLFEYFSETQRNKGNFPGRFSGRQFSNSRSEMNVSTLELGDSALYLCASKDALNYGYTFGSGTRLTVV.

V gene TRBV10-3 combines with J gene TRBJ2-4; TRBD2 matches at 14 bases. Germline V gene data show CDR1 as ENHRY and CDR2 as SYGVKD. This CDR3 comprises 16 residues. With 5 bases clipped from V and 4 bases from J, the junction kept 4 bases outside the gene matches. In nucleotides, the CDR3 is TGTGCCATCAGTTCGACTAGCGGGGGGGCTAAAAACATTCAGTACTTC. It encodes CAISSTSGGAKNIQYF.

This clone occurred a few times. The chain uses TRBV30 and TRBJ2-7; 8 bases align to TRBD2. Germline V gene lookup returns CDR1 GTSNPN and CDR2 SVGIG (reference sequence). This CDR3 is built from 17 residues. V was clipped by 2 bases and J by 2 bases; unmatched bases: 14. The CDR3, as DNA: TGTGCCTGGAGTCTATCAACTTCCGGGACTAGAACCTACGAGCAGTACTTC. It specifies CAWSLSTSGTRTYEQYF. Looking up the rest from reference TRBV30 and TRBJ2-7 gives the full variable domain: SQTIHQWPATLVQPVGSPLSLECTVEGTSNPNLYWYRQAAGRGLQLLFYSVGIGQISSEVPQNLSASRPQDRQFILSSKKLLLSDSGFYLCAWSLSTSGTRTYEQYFGPGTRLTVT.

This clone was picked up one time. J is TRBJ2-3 and V is TRBV7-3; 8 positions match TRBD2. The CDR3 has 16 residues. The V gene end was trimmed by 4 bases and the J gene end by 5 bases; junction bases not matched to a gene: 11. Per the germline V gene, CDR1 is SGHTA and CDR2 is FQGTGA. The CDR3 nucleotides are TGTGCCAGCAGCTCCGGGACTAGTACTGGGCGAGATACGCAGTATTTT. It codes for CASSSGTSTGRDTQYF.

CDR3 nucleotides: TGCGCCAGCAGCCCCGGGCCAGGGGATTCGGGGAACACTGAAGCTTTCTTT. Translation: CASSPGPGDSGNTEAFF. The genes are TRBV5-1 and TRBJ1-1, with D possibly TRBD1 on 6 matching bases. Germline CDR1 and CDR2: SGHRS and YFSETQ. Deletions cut 4 bases from V and 1 base from J, with 20 bases between. The length of the CDR3 is 17 residues.

The V gene is TRBV6-6, the J gene TRBJ2-6; D gene uncertain. Germline CDR1 MNHNY, CDR2 SVGAGI (reference sequence). Trimming removed 5 bases from V and 0 bases from J, with 20 bases in between. CDR3 length equals 19 residues. The CDR3 protein is CASSLKWRLTDSGANVLTF. CDR3 bases: TGTGCCAGCAGTCTAAAATGGCGGCTAACCGACTCTGGGGCCAACGTCCTGACTTTC.

The chain recombines TRBV24-1 with TRBJ2-1, with 10 bases matching TRBD2. The CDR3 is 18 amino acids. The trim removed 4 bases at V and 4 bases at J, leaving 12 bases unmatched. CDR1 is KGHDR and CDR2 is SFDVKD in the germline V gene. DNA of the CDR3: TGTGCCACCAGTGAAAGATTGAGCGGGAGGGCCTTGTACAATGAGCAGTTCTTC. Its translation: CATSERLSGRALYNEQFF.

This clone has ten or more counts. In the same sample, other DNA sequences code for this CDR3. The chain recombines TRBV2 with TRBJ1-1, with D unclear. V lost 7 bases and J lost 3, with 6 bases in between. The CDR3 runs 11 residues. Germline CDR1 reads SNHLY; CDR2 reads FYNNEI. The CDR3 region has the DNA TGTGCCAGCAAGCGGGACACTGAAGCTTTCTTT. As protein: CASKRDTEAFF. Based on the CDR3 plus reference TRBV2 and TRBJ1-1, the full variable domain is EPEVTQTPSHQVTQMGQEVILRCVPISNHLYFYWYRQILGQKVEFLVSFYNNEISEKSEIFDDQFSVERPDGSNFTLKIRSTKLEDSAMYFCASKRDTEAFFGQGTRLTVV.

The J gene is TRBJ1-5, the V gene TRBV15; no clear D. Germline CDR1 reads LNHNV; CDR2 reads YYDKDF (reference sequence). The V end was cut by 5 bases, the J end by 2 bases, with 13 bases between. The CDR3 runs 15 residues. The CDR3 loop is CATSESGGRNQPQHF. Here the CDR3 DNA reads TGTGCCACCAGCGAGTCAGGAGGGCGCAATCAGCCCCAGCATTTT.

The V call is TRBV30, the J call TRBJ1-6, with D perhaps matching TRBD1 (6 bases). V was trimmed by 5 bases and J by 10 bases, leaving 21 bases between them. This CDR3 contains 15 residues. Germline assignment: CDR1 GTSNPN and CDR2 SVGIG (reference sequence). Here the CDR3 DNA reads TGTGCCTGGGGGGGAGGGGGATTACTGGGCTCACCCCTCCACTTT. It translates to CAWGGGGLLGSPLHF.

This sequence joins TRBV12-3 or TRBV12-4 and TRBJ1-2, with a tentative D call TRBD1 (6 bases). CDR3 length equals 12 residues. V shed 10 bases and J shed 4 bases, with 13 bases lying between them. CDR3 in DNA: TGTGCCACCAGGGGAGGGGGCTATGGCTACACCTTC. Residues: CATRGGGYGYTF.

The chain recombines TRBV20-1 with TRBJ1-2, with TRBD1 matching over 7 bases. The CDR3 spans 11 residues. With 5 bases clipped from V and 8 bases from J, the junction kept 5 bases outside the gene matches. The germline gives CDR1 DFQATT, CDR2 SNEGSKA (reference sequence). The CDR3, as DNA: TGCAGTGCTGATGACAGGGTGGGCTACACCTTC. It yields the protein CSADDRVGYTF.

The rearrangement uses TRBV4-3 and TRBJ1-6; the D is unclear. The CDR3 contains 15 residues. Germline CDR1 reads LGHNA; CDR2 reads YSLEER. The V gene lost 0 bases and the J gene lost 9 bases, with 12 bases spanning the gap. CDR3 loop: CASSQDSAGSSPLHF. The CDR3 bases are TGCGCCAGCAGCCAAGATTCGGCAGGATCTTCACCCCTCCACTTT.